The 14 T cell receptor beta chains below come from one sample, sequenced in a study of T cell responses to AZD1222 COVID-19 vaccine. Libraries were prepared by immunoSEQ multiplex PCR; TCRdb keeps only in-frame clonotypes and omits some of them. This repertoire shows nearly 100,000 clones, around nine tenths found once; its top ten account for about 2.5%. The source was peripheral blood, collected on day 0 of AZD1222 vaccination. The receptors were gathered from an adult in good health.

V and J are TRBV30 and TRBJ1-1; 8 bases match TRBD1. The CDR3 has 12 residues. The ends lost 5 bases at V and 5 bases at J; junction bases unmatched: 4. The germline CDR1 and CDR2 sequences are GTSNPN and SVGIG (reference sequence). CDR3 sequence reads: CAWDRGWTEAFF. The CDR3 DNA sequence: TGTGCCTGGGACAGGGGTTGGACTGAAGCTTTCTTT.

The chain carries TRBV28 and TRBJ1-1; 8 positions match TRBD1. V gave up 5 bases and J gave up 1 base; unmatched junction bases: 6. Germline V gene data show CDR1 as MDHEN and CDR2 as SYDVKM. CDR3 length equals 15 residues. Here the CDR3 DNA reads TGTGCCAGCAGTCCACATGGGACAGGGAACACTGAAGCTTTCTTT. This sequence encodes CASSPHGTGNTEAFF.

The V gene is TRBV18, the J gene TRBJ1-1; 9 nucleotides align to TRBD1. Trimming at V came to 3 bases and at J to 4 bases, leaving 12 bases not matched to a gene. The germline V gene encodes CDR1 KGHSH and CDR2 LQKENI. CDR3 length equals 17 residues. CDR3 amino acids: CASSPWDRVVRGTEAFF. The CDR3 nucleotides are TGTGCCAGCTCACCCTGGGACAGGGTAGTAAGGGGCACTGAAGCTTTCTTT. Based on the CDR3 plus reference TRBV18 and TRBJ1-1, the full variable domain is NAGVMQNPRHLVRRRGQEARLRCSPMKGHSHVYWYRQLPEEGLKFMVYLQKENIIDESGMPKERFSAEFPKEGPSILRIQQVVRGDSAAYFCASSPWDRVVRGTEAFFGQGTRLTVV.

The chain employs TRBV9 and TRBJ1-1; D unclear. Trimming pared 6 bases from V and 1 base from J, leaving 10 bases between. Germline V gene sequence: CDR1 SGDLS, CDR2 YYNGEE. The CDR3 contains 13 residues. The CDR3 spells CASTREGNTEAFF. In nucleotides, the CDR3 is TGTGCCAGCACTAGGGAAGGGAACACTGAAGCTTTCTTT. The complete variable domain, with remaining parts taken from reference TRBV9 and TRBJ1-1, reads DSGVTQTPKHLITATGQRVTLRCSPRSGDLSVYWYQQSLDQGLQFLIQYYNGEERAKGNILERFSAQQFPDLHSELNLSSLELGDSALYFCASTREGNTEAFFGQGTRLTVV.

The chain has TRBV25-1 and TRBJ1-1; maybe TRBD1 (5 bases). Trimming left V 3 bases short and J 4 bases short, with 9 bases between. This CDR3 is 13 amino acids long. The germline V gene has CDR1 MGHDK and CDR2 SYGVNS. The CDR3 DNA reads TGTGCCAGCAGTGACCAGGGAGTCACTGAAGCTTTCTTT. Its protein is CASSDQGVTEAFF.

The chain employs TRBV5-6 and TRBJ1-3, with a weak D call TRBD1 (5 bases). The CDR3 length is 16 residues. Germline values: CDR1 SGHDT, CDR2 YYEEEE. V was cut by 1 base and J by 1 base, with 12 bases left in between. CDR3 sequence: CASSLPGSGSGNTIYF. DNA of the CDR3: TGTGCCAGCAGCTTGCCAGGGAGTGGATCTGGAAACACCATATATTTT.

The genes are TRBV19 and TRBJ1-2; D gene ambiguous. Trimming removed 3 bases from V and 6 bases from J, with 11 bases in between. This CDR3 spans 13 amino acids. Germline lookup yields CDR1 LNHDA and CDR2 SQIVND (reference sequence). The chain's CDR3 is CASSIEGADGYTF. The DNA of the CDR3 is TGTGCCAGTAGTATTGAGGGCGCGGATGGCTACACCTTC. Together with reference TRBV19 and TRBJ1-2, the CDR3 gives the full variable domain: DGGITQSPKYLFRKEGQNVTLSCEQNLNHDAMYWYRQDPGQGLRLIYYSQIVNDFQKGDIAEGYSVSREKKESFPLTVTSAQKNPTAFYLCASSIEGADGYTFGSGTRLTVV.

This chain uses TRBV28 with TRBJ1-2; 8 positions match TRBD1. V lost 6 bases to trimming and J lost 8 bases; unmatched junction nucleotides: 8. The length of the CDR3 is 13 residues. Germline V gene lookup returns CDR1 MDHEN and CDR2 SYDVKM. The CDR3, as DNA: TGTGCCAGCAGAAGACAGGGGTCAGGGGGCTACACCTTC. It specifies CASRRQGSGGYTF.

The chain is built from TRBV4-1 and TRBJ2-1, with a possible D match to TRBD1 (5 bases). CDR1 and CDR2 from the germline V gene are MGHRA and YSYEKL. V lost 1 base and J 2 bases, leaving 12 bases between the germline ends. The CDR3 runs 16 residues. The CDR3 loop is CASSQVGRTTYNEQFF. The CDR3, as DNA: TGCGCCAGCAGCCAAGTGGGGCGTACTACCTACAATGAGCAGTTCTTC.

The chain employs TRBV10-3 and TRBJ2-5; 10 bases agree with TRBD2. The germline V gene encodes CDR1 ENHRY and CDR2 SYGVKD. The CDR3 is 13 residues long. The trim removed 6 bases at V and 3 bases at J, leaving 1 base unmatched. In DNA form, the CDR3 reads TGTGCCATCAGCACTAGCGGGGAAGAGACCCAGTACTTC. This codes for CAISTSGEETQYF.

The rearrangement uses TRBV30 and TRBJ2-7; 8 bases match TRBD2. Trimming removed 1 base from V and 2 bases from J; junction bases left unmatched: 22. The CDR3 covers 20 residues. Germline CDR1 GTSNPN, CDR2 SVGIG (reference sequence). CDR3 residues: CAWSGEEAGGSITSPYEQYF. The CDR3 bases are TGTGCCTGGAGTGGAGAGGAGGCGGGGGGATCAATTACTTCTCCCTACGAGCAGTACTTC.

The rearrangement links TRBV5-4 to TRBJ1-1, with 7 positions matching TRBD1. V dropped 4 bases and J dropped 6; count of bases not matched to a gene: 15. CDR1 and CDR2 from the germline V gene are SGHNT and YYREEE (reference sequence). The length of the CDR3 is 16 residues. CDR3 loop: CASSPTLGTAKSEAFF. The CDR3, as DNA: TGTGCCAGCAGCCCGACTTTAGGGACAGCTAAATCTGAAGCTTTCTTT.

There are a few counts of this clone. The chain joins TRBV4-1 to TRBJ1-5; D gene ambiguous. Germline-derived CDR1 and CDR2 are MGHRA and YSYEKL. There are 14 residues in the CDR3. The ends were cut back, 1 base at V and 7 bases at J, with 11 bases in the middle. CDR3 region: CASSQGRGGQPQHF. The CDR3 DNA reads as TGCGCCAGCAGCCAAGGTCGGGGAGGACAGCCCCAGCATTTT.

The CDR3: CASSPGGAKGSPLHF. The CDR3, as DNA: TGTGCCAGCAGCCCCGGGGGGGCGAAGGGTTCACCCCTCCACTTT. The V and J genes are TRBV6-4 and TRBJ1-6; a possible D gene is TRBD1 (6 bases). Trimming shortened V by 6 bases and J by 9 bases, and 18 bases separated the two germline ends. CDR3 size: 15 residues. Germline CDR1 MRHNA, CDR2 SNTAGT.